The 17 T cell receptor beta chains below were found in one sample sequenced in a study of T cell responses to AZD1222 COVID-19 vaccine. Method: immunoSEQ multiplex PCR; TCRdb's copy keeps in-frame clones and lacks some. The sample carries 35,000 to 55,000 clones, around four fifths recorded once. The sequences come from peripheral blood, collected 28 days after the second dose of the MenACWY control vaccine. All receptors come from an adult who received the MenACWY meningococcal vaccine as a control.

This rearrangement joins TRBV6-1 to TRBJ2-7; no definite D call. CDR3 length: 13 residues. Trimming left V 6 bases short and J 6 bases short, with 15 bases between. Germline CDR1 reads MNHNS; CDR2 reads SASEGT. The CDR3 protein is CASSPEYKSEQYV. The CDR3 nucleotides read TGTGCCAGCAGCCCGGAATACAAGTCCGAGCAGTACGTC.

The chain links TRBV12-3 or TRBV12-4 to TRBJ2-7, with unresolved D. CDR3 length: 13 amino acids. Trimming took 1 base from V and 5 from J, leaving 9 bases between them. The CDR3 spells CASSLVGSNEQYF. CDR3 sequence (DNA): TGTGCCAGCAGTTTAGTGGGTTCCAACGAGCAGTACTTC.

This chain joins TRBV9 and TRBJ2-7, with D perhaps being TRBD1 or TRBD2 (5 bases each). The V and J ends lost 8 bases and 2 bases respectively, with 26 bases between them. Per the germline V gene, CDR1 is SGDLS and CDR2 is YYNGEE. CDR3 size: 17 residues. The CDR3: CARATLTRDVRAYEQYV. The CDR3, as DNA: TGTGCCAGGGCCACTTTGACCCGGGACGTAAGGGCCTACGAGCAGTACGTC.

V is TRBV29-1 and J is TRBJ2-7; D might be TRBD1 or TRBD2, each matching 5 bases. Germline V gene sequence: CDR1 SQVTM, CDR2 ANQGSEA. The CDR3 is made up of 15 amino acids. V was trimmed by 0 bases and J by 3 bases, leaving 15 bases between them. CDR3 region: CSVEDPWDGSYEQYF. DNA of the CDR3: TGCAGCGTTGAAGACCCGTGGGACGGAAGCTACGAGCAGTACTTC.

As DNA, the CDR3 is TGTGCCAGCAGCAAAAAGCGGGGCTACCTTTACAATGAGCAGTTCTTC. This gives the protein CASSKKRGYLYNEQFF. J is TRBJ2-1 and V is TRBV6-2 or TRBV6-3; 7 bases are shared with TRBD2. V shed 6 bases and J 4 bases; nucleotides not matched to a gene: 12. The CDR3 sequence is 16 residues long. Germline V gives CDR1 MNHEY, CDR2 SVGEGT.

The chain couples TRBV7-8 to TRBJ1-4, with TRBD1 matching over 8 bases. The V gene end was trimmed by 4 bases and the J gene end by 8 bases; junction bases not matched to a gene: 6. Germline loops: CDR1 SGHVS, CDR2 FQNEAQ. This CDR3 contains 14 residues. CDR3 loop: CASSSDRGVEKLFF. The CDR3 DNA is TGTGCCAGCAGCTCCGACAGGGGTGTGGAAAAACTGTTTTTT.

V usage is TRBV24-1 and J usage is TRBJ2-1; 7 bases match TRBD2. V lost 2 bases and J lost 12; bases outside the gene matches: 12. CDR3 length: 15 amino acids. Germline V gene lookup returns CDR1 KGHDR and CDR2 SFDVKD. This CDR3 is CATSDSPGLPPRQFF. DNA for the CDR3: TGTGCCACCAGTGATTCGCCGGGACTACCCCCGCGGCAGTTCTTC.

The CDR3 region is CASSRTTLRRQVAYGYTF. The CDR3 DNA is TGCGCCAGCAGCCGAACAACCCTTAGACGGCAGGTAGCCTATGGCTACACCTTC. The chain combines TRBV4-1 with TRBJ1-2; D gene uncertain. Germline loops: CDR1 MGHRA, CDR2 YSYEKL. The V gene lost 4 bases and the J gene lost 4 bases, with 25 bases spanning the gap. This CDR3 has 18 residues.

V gene TRBV12-3 or TRBV12-4 combines with J gene TRBJ1-4; D unclear. The CDR3 is 12 amino acids. V was clipped by 4 bases and J by 8 bases, with 8 bases between them. CDR3 residues: CASSYWGEKLFF. The CDR3 DNA is TGTGCCAGCAGTTACTGGGGAGAAAAACTGTTTTTT.

CDR3 DNA: TGTGCCAGCAGCGTAGCGAACCAGATGAACACTGAAGCTTTCTTT. Amino acid sequence: CASSVANQMNTEAFF. This sequence joins TRBV9 and TRBJ1-1; D is undetermined. CDR3 length: 15 residues. Germline V CDR1 and CDR2: SGDLS, YYNGEE. The V gene lost 0 bases and the J gene lost 0 bases, with 9 bases spanning the gap.

The chain couples TRBV19 to TRBJ1-1; TRBD1 is a possible D gene (5 bases). CDR3 length: 14 residues. Trimming left V 3 bases short and J 5 bases short, with 13 bases between. Germline V CDR1 and CDR2: LNHDA, SQIVND (reference sequence). The CDR3 DNA reads TGTGCCAGTAGTATCCACGGGGGGGAAACTGAAGCTTTCTTT. It yields the protein CASSIHGGETEAFF. The full variable domain, with the rest looked up from reference TRBV19 and TRBJ1-1, is DGGITQSPKYLFRKEGQNVTLSCEQNLNHDAMYWYRQDPGQGLRLIYYSQIVNDFQKGDIAEGYSVSREKKESFPLTVTSAQKNPTAFYLCASSIHGGETEAFFGQGTRLTVV.

This chain links TRBV19 with TRBJ1-5, with a possible D match to TRBD1 (6 bases). The germline V gene has CDR1 LNHDA and CDR2 SQIVND (reference sequence). This CDR3 spans 13 amino acids. V lost 5 bases to trimming and J lost 2 bases, with 7 bases between them. For the CDR3, the DNA is TGTGCCAGTAGTCCAGGGGGCAATCAGCCCCAGCATTTT. It codes for CASSPGGNQPQHF.

J is TRBJ2-7 and V is TRBV6-5, with 7 bases matching TRBD1. The CDR3 is 15 residues long. Germline CDR1 and CDR2: MNHEY and SVGAGI. V was pared by 7 bases and J by 1 base, with 10 bases of the junction left unmatched. CDR3 loop: CASTSLGTESYEQYF. The CDR3 DNA sequence: TGTGCCAGCACCTCTTTAGGGACAGAATCCTACGAGCAGTACTTC.

The chain carries TRBV19 and TRBJ2-1, with 9 bases identical to TRBD1. Trimming at V came to 5 bases and at J to 7 bases, leaving 12 bases not matched to a gene. Looked up from germline, CDR1 is LNHDA and CDR2 is SQIVND (reference sequence). The CDR3 has 16 amino acids. CDR3: CASSPMADRGGNEQFF. CDR3 DNA sequence: TGTGCCAGTAGTCCCATGGCGGACAGGGGAGGTAATGAGCAGTTCTTC.

This clone was observed a single time. The chain recombines TRBV10-3 with TRBJ2-1; 11 bases fit TRBD2. The germline V gene encodes CDR1 ENHRY and CDR2 SYGVKD. V lost 2 bases to trimming and J lost 7 bases; unmatched junction nucleotides: 4. The CDR3 covers 15 residues. The CDR3 nucleotides read TGTGCCATCAGTGAGGTAGCGGGGGGGGTAAATGAGCAGTTCTTC. This encodes CAISEVAGGVNEQFF.

This chain joins TRBV27 and TRBJ1-5; 8 nucleotides match TRBD1. This CDR3 has 16 amino acids. Germline V gives CDR1 MNHEY, CDR2 SMNVEV (reference sequence). After removal of 6 bases from V and 0 bases from J, the junction contained 7 bases not matched to a gene. CDR3 bases: TGTGCCAGCAGATCCGACAGGGGTTATAGCAATCAGCCCCAGCATTTT. Translated: CASRSDRGYSNQPQHF.

The chain is built from TRBV19 and TRBJ2-2; D not resolved. The germline CDR1 and CDR2 sequences are LNHDA and SQIVND (reference sequence). The CDR3 extends over 11 amino acids. Trimming left V 6 bases short and J 4 bases short, with 3 bases between. The CDR3 DNA sequence: TGTGCCAGTAGGACCACCGGGGAGCTGTTTTTT. As protein: CASRTTGELFF.